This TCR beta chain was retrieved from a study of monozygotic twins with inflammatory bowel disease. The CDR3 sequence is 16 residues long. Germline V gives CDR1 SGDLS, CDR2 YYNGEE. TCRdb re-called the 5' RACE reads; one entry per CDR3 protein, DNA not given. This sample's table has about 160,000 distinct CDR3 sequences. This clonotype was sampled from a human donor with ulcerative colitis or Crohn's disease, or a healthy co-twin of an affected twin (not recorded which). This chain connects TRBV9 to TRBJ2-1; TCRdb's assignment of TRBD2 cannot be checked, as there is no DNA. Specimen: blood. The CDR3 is CASSVEGGGAYNEQFF.